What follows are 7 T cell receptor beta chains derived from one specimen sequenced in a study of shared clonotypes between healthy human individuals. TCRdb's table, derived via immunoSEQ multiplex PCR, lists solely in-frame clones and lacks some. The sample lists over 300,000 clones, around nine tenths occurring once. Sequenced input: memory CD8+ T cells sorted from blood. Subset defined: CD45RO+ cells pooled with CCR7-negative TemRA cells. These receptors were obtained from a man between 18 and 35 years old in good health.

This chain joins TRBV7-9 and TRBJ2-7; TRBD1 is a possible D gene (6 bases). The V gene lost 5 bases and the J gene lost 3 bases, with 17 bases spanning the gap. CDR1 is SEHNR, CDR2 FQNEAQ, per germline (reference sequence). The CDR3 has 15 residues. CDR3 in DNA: TGTGCCAGCAGCACCCATACTACAGGGAGCTACGAGCAGTACTTC. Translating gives CASSTHTTGSYEQYF. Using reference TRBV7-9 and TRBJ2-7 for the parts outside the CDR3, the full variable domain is DTGVSQNPRHKITKRGQNVTFRCDPISEHNRLYWYRQTLGQGPEFLTYFQNEAQLEKSRLLSDRFSAERPKGSFSTLEIQRTEQGDSAMYLCASSTHTTGSYEQYFGPGTRLTVT.

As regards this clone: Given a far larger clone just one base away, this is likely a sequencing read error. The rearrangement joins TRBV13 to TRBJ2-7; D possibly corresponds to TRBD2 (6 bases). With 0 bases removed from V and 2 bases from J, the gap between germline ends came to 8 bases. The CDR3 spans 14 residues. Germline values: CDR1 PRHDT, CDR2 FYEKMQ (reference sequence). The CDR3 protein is CASSLGLAAYEQYF. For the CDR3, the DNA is TGTGCCAGCAGCTTAGGACTAGCAGCCTACGAGCAGTACTTC.

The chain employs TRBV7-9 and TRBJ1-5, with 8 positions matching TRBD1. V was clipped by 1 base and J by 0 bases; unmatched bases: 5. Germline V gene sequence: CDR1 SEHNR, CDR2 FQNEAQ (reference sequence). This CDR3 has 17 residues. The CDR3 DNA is TGTGCCAGCAGCTTAGTAAGGGGACAGGATAGCAATCAGCCCCAGCATTTT. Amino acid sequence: CASSLVRGQDSNQPQHF.

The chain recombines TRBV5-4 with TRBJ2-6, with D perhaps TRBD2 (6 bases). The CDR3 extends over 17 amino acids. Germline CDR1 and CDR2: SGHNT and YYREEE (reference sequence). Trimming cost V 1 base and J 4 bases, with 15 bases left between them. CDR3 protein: CASSLFQGGLGANVLTF. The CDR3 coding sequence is TGTGCCAGCAGCTTGTTTCAGGGAGGCCTCGGGGCCAACGTCCTGACTTTC.

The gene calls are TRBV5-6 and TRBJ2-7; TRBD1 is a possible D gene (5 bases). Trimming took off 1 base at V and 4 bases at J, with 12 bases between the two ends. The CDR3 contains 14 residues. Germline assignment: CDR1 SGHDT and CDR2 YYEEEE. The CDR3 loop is CASSLPARQYEQYF. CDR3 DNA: TGTGCCAGCAGCTTGCCGGCCCGACAGTACGAGCAGTACTTC.

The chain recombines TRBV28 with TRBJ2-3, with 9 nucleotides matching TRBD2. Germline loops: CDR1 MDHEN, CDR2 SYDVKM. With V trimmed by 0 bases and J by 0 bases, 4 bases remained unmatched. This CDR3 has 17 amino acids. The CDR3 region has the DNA TGTGCCAGCAGTTTATGGACTAGCGGAGTGAGCACAGATACGCAGTATTTT. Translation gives CASSLWTSGVSTDTQYF. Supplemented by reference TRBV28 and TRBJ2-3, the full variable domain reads DVKVTQSSRYLVKRTGEKVFLECVQDMDHENMFWYRQDPGLGLRLIYFSYDVKMKEKGDIPEGYSVSREKKERFSLILESASTNQTSMYLCASSLWTSGVSTDTQYFGPGTRLTVL.

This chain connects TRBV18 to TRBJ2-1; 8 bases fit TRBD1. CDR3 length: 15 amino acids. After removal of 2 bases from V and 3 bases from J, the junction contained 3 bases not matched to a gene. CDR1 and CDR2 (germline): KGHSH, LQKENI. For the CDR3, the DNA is TGTGCCAGCTCACCAGAGGACAGGGTCTACAATGAGCAGTTCTTC. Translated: CASSPEDRVYNEQFF.